This T cell receptor beta chain was sequenced in a study of T cell responses to AZD1222 COVID-19 vaccine. Study findings and constraints: At baseline, seropositivity was found in only a handful of AZD1222 recipients. Vaccine-related CD4 TCRs covered spike, predominating at 160-218 and 743-854. White British ancestry dominated among donors, who included more females, and clonal diversity was possibly underestimated.

This CDR3 is 13 amino acids long. Trimming removed 5 bases from V and 4 bases from J, with 12 bases in between. Germline CDR1 reads SGHRS; CDR2 reads YFSETQ. Concerning this clone: Its matching antigen is unknown.

The assay was immunoSEQ multiplex PCR, and TCRdb's table has in-frame clones only and misses some. The repertoire consists of approximately 130,000 clones, with roughly 93% occurring once and the leading ten covering under 4%. This chain links TRBV5-1 with TRBJ1-2; no clear D gene. Specimen: peripheral blood, collected on day 0 of AZD1222 vaccination. The receptor's source is an adult in good health. The CDR3 region has the DNA TGCGCCAGCAGTACCCAGTCGGGCTATGGCTACACCTTC. This gives the protein CASSTQSGYGYTF.